Sequencing of this T cell receptor beta chain was carried out in a study of technical replicates of blood from a handful of donors. Trimming removed 5 bases at V and 5 bases at J, with 20 bases between. Germline V gene data show CDR1 as SGHDT and CDR2 as YYEEEE. This CDR3 is built from 15 residues. TCRdb's copy holds only in-frame clones and misses some; the assay was immunoSEQ multiplex PCR. The sample includes roughly 87,000 clones, about 94% of them seen just once. The material sequenced was T cells isolated from PBMCs. The source of this sequence is a human donor in good health. The chain couples TRBV5-6 to TRBJ2-7, with D tentatively TRBD2 (5 bases). CDR3 bases: TGTGCCAGCAGTGAGAGAGATTGGATCGGGGACGAGCAGTACTTC. Amino acids: CASSERDWIGDEQYF.